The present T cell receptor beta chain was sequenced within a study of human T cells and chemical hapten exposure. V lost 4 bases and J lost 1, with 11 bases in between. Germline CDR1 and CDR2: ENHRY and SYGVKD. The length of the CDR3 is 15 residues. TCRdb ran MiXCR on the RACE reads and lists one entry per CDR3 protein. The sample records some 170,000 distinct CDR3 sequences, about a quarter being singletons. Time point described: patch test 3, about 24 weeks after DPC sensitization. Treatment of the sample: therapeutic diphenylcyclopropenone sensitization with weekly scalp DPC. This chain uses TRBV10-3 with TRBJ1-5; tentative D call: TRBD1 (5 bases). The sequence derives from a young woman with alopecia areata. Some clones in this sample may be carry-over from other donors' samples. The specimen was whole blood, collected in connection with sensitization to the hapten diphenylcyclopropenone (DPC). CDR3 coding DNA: TGTGCCATCAGTGGGGGGATGGGCAGCAATCAGCCCCAGCATTTT. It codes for CAISGGMGSNQPQHF.